This T cell receptor (beta chain) came from a study of blood T cell repertoires in COVID-19. Looking at the study overall: Sites across the United States, Italy and Spain contributed samples from acute and convalescent COVID-19. T cells, B-cell-depleted T cells, or PBMCs supplied cDNA or gDNA.

Germline-derived CDR1 and CDR2 are MNHEY and SVGAGI. There are 13 residues in the CDR3. V was clipped by 0 bases and J by 2 bases, with 3 bases between them. In the original workflow: Amplification with reference gene primers provided the estimates of nucleated cell counts. The data were produced by immunoSEQ multiplex PCR, yet TCRdb's version contains in-frame clones alone and is incomplete. The V and J calls and the clone size are those of that table, but D and trimming were determined from the DNA. The data contain 43,000 or so clones, around 90% of them seen just once; the ten biggest clones take up around 10%.

This sequence was found in an elderly woman with active COVID-19. The J gene is TRBJ2-3, the V gene TRBV6-5; no reliable D call. Sample: peripheral blood. The DNA for the CDR3 is TGTGCCAGCAGTTACTCCAACACAGATACGCAGTATTTT. Translated: CASSYSNTDTQYF.